This T cell receptor (beta chain) is from a study of cytomegalovirus exposure and HLA in healthy donors. Points on this clone: The antigen is unknown.

Amplification used 60 Vbeta primers and 13 Jbeta primers. The protocol was immunoSEQ multiplex PCR, while the TCRdb copy is restricted to in-frame clones and leaves out a portion. The data contain about 65,000 clones, about four fifths of them singletons. Germline V gene lookup returns CDR1 WNHNN and CDR2 SYGVQD (reference sequence). The CDR3 extends over 15 amino acids. Trimming removed 0 bases from V and 2 bases from J, with 11 bases in between. Study-level points and caveats: In a later analysis, donors in an Asian-associated ancestry cluster reportedly had fewer N-insertions in productive TCRs than the cohort mean. Across donors, sequencing depth was assumed by presence/absence analyses to be roughly uniform.

The sequence derives from a woman aged 25 to 45 in good health and CMV-seronegative. Sequenced input: PBMCs. V and J are TRBV10-1 and TRBJ2-7, with D possibly matching TRBD2 (6 bases). CDR3 bases: TGCGCCAGCAGTGAGTCGGGGGGAGAAACCTACGAGCAGTACTTC. Encoded protein: CASSESGGETYEQYF.